The rows below give T cell receptor beta chains drawn from one sample of a study of T-cell memory formation after mild COVID-19. MiXCR, applied by TCRdb to the 5' RACE reads, yields one record per CDR3 protein. The sample records about 600,000 distinct CDR3 sequences, 20% to 25% being singletons. The material sequenced was PBMCs or a T cell subset sorted from them (not recorded which). Receptors were obtained from an adult woman who had mild COVID-19 (a few samples of this study predate the infection). Cell type and time point are not known. The CDR3 runs from the conserved cysteine through the conserved F or W. A D gene is named only where the DNA matches it firmly. Some rows have no size entry. The others give once, few or many, or a class for an expanded clone.

CDR3 DNA	CDR3 protein	V gene	clone size	D gene	J gene
TGTGCCAGCAGCTCATTTTCGGACAGAGCCTACGAGCAGTACTTC	CASSSFSDRAYEQYF	TRBV7-9	.	.	TRBJ2-7
TGTGCCAGCAGCCAAGAGGGGTCAACTAATGAAAAACTGTTTTTT	CASSQEGSTNEKLFF	TRBV4-2	.	.	TRBJ1-4
TGTGCCAGCAGCTTTACTAGCGGGCCAAACTACGAGCAGTACTTC	CASSFTSGPNYEQYF	TRBV7-2	.	TRBD2	TRBJ2-7
TGTGCCAGCAGCCTCGCTCCTTGGGGGAGCAATCAGCCCCAGCATTTT	CASSLAPWGSNQPQHF	TRBV12-3/TRBV12-4	.	.	TRBJ1-5
TGTGCCAGCAGCTTGAATAGGGGGCGTGAGCAGTTCTTC	CASSLNRGREQFF	TRBV7-2	.	TRBD1	TRBJ2-1
TGTGCCAGCTCACCCCTGAGCGATCAGCCCCAGCATTTT	CASSPLSDQPQHF	TRBV18	.	.	TRBJ1-5
TGTGTCAGCACCCGAAGTGGCGGATACAATGAGCAGTTCTTC	CVSTRSGGYNEQFF	TRBV12-3/TRBV12-4	.	.	TRBJ2-1
TGTGCCAGCTACGAGGCGTTTCGGTACGAGCAGTACTTC	CASYEAFRYEQYF	TRBV6-1	few	.	TRBJ2-7
TGTGCCAGCAGCGTATCCGGGAAAGGCTATGGCTACACCTTC	CASSVSGKGYGYTF	TRBV9	.	.	TRBJ1-2
TGTGCCAGCAGCTATATAGCATCCGGGGAGCTGTTTTTT	CASSYIASGELFF	TRBV7-9	.	.	TRBJ2-2
TGTGTCACCAGCAGAGAGGCCCTAGCGGGAGTTGAGTGGGATACGCAGTATTTT	CVTSREALAGVEWDTQYF	TRBV15	few	TRBD2	TRBJ2-3
TGTGCCAGCAGGACAGGAGCAAGAGAGCAGTTCTTC	CASRTGAREQFF	TRBV6-5	.	.	TRBJ2-1
TGTGCCAGCAGCTTAGGTCAGATCAGCGGGAGGGCGTGGGAGCAGTTCTTC	CASSLGQISGRAWEQFF	TRBV7-8	few	TRBD2	TRBJ2-1
TGCGCCAGCAGCCCAACCCCCAGGGGAAACTATGGCTACACCTTC	CASSPTPRGNYGYTF	TRBV4-3	few	.	TRBJ1-2
TGTGCCAGCAGCACCGGGACTATAAACACCGGGGAGCTGTTTTTT	CASSTGTINTGELFF	TRBV11-2	.	TRBD2	TRBJ2-2
TGTGCCAGCAGTTTATCGGGGGCAAAAGATACGCAGTATTTT	CASSLSGAKDTQYF	TRBV27	.	.	TRBJ2-3
TGTGCCAGCAGCGCGGCTAGCGGATACACCGGGGAGCTGTTTTTT	CASSAASGYTGELFF	TRBV9	once	TRBD2	TRBJ2-2
TGTGCCAGCAGTGGAACGGCATATGGGGCCAACGTCCTGACTTTC	CASSGTAYGANVLTF	TRBV2	.	.	TRBJ2-6
TGTGCCAGCACCCCTTCGGCGGTCGGGCAAGAGACCCAGTACTTC	CASTPSAVGQETQYF	TRBV7-2	few	.	TRBJ2-5
TGTGCCAGCAGCGTAGAAGAGTTAGCGGGTTCCTACGAGCAGTACTTC	CASSVEELAGSYEQYF	TRBV9	once	TRBD2	TRBJ2-7
TGTGCCAGCAGCTTAGAACAGCTATACACCGGGGAGCTGTTTTTT	CASSLEQLYTGELFF	TRBV5-8	.	.	TRBJ2-2
TGTGCCAGCAGCCCCGACGGGGTTGGGGTGACCAAAAACATTCAGTACTTC	CASSPDGVGVTKNIQYF	TRBV5-5	.	.	TRBJ2-4
TGCGCCAGCAGCGCCCCGGACACCTTCTATGGCTACACCTTC	CASSAPDTFYGYTF	TRBV5-1	few	.	TRBJ1-2
TGCGCCAGCAGACCCCTCGCCGAGGGGGCAGGGACGCAGTATTTT	CASRPLAEGAGTQYF	TRBV5-1	.	TRBD1	TRBJ2-3
TGTGCCACCCTTGAGGGAGGGCCGCTTAGCAGGCAGTTCTTC	CATLEGGPLSRQFF	TRBV28	few	TRBD2	TRBJ2-1
TGTGCCAGCAGCCCGACTCTGGGGGGACACCTGTCCTACGAGCAGTACTTC	CASSPTLGGHLSYEQYF	TRBV7-6	.	.	TRBJ2-7
TGTGCCAGCAGCCAAGAAGTTTCGTCGGGGGGAAACATTCAGTACTTC	CASSQEVSSGGNIQYF	TRBV4-2	.	TRBD2	TRBJ2-4
TGTGCCTGGACAGGGCCAGTGGGATTGAACACTGAAGCTTTCTTT	CAWTGPVGLNTEAFF	TRBV30	.	.	TRBJ1-1
TGTGCCAGCAGCCAAGGCGTGGGGGGCCAAGAGACCCAGTACTTC	CASSQGVGGQETQYF	TRBV3-1	.	.	TRBJ2-5
TGTGCCAGCAGCTTCGAAGCGGGATCATACAATGAGCAGTTCTTC	CASSFEAGSYNEQFF	TRBV11-2	many	TRBD2	TRBJ2-1
TGCAGCGTTATGGAGATGCGGACTGAAGCTTTCTTT	CSVMEMRTEAFF	TRBV29-1	.	.	TRBJ1-1
TGCAGTGCTAGAGATATAACGGGGGGCAAAAACATTCAGTACTTC	CSARDITGGKNIQYF	TRBV20-1	few	TRBD2	TRBJ2-4
TGTGCCAGCAGCTTGTTACAGATGGCGAGCTCCTACGAGCAGTACTTC	CASSLLQMASSYEQYF	TRBV5-6	few	.	TRBJ2-7
TGTGCCAGCAGTTACAGCGCAGTCGGGGAGCTGTTTTTT	CASSYSAVGELFF	TRBV6-5	.	.	TRBJ2-2
TGTGCCAGCAGTGAATGGACACATAACACTGAAGCTTTCTTT	CASSEWTHNTEAFF	TRBV25-1	.	.	TRBJ1-1
TGTGCCAGCAGTTCCCGCGGGAGTATGAACACCGGGGAGCTGTTTTTT	CASSSRGSMNTGELFF	TRBV5-6	few	TRBD2	TRBJ2-2
TGTGCCAGCAGCTTAGAGAGACTCACCCAGTACTTC	CASSLERLTQYF	TRBV11-2	many	.	TRBJ2-5
TGCAGTGCTAGACGCCGTGGGGCCCAAGCCTTCTACGAGCAGTACTTC	CSARRRGAQAFYEQYF	TRBV20-1	.	.	TRBJ2-7
TGCAGCGTTGAAGCCGGGGGCGAGCAGTACTTC	CSVEAGGEQYF	TRBV29-1	.	.	TRBJ2-7
TGTGCCAGCAGCTTATTAGCGCTCACAGATACGCAGTATTTT	CASSLLALTDTQYF	TRBV7-9	few	.	TRBJ2-3
TGTGCCAGCAGCCCGAAGGATTTATATGGCTACACCTTC	CASSPKDLYGYTF	TRBV9	.	.	TRBJ1-2
TGTGCCAGCAGCCCCGGGACAGCCGGAGAGTACTTC	CASSPGTAGEYF	TRBV7-9	.	TRBD1	TRBJ2-7
TGTGCCAGCACAAGGGACTTAGAGCAGTTCTTC	CASTRDLEQFF	TRBV12-3/TRBV12-4	.	.	TRBJ2-1
TGTGCCAGCAGCCCCCGTTCAGTAAACTATGGCTACACCTTC	CASSPRSVNYGYTF	TRBV7-2	few	.	TRBJ1-2
TGTGCCAGCAGCGCTGATACCGGGACAACGAACACCATATATTTT	CASSADTGTTNTIYF	TRBV7-9	many	.	TRBJ1-3
TGTGCCAGCAGCCAAGATCATAGCGGGACCTTTTCCGGGGCCAACGTCCTGACTTTC	CASSQDHSGTFSGANVLTF	TRBV4-2	.	TRBD2	TRBJ2-6
TGTGCCTGGAGGGTCCCAAACTATGGCTACACCTTC	CAWRVPNYGYTF	TRBV30	.	.	TRBJ1-2
TGTGCCAGCAGTTACTGGACCGGCGAGCAGTACTTC	CASSYWTGEQYF	TRBV6-5	.	.	TRBJ2-7
TGCAGTTCCGAACGGGACTGGACCCAGTACTTC	CSSERDWTQYF	TRBV20-1	.	.	TRBJ2-5